Sequencing of this TCR beta chain was carried out in a study of blood T cell repertoires in COVID-19. Trimming pared 6 bases from V and 0 bases from J, leaving 15 bases between. The CDR3 spans 16 residues. Germline CDR1 SNHLY, CDR2 FYNNEI. This table comes from immunoSEQ multiplex PCR, and its TCRdb copy is limited to in-frame clones, with some not included. The profile shows just under 90,000 clones, approximately 90% of them singletons. This TCR was recovered from a man aged 55 to 70 with acute or convalescent COVID-19. The specimen sequenced was peripheral blood. J is TRBJ1-3 and V is TRBV2; TRBD1 might be the D (5 bases). CDR3 residues: CASRDPPTDSGNTIYF. CDR3 DNA: TGTGCCAGCAGGGACCCCCCGACAGACTCTGGAAACACCATATATTTT.